This passage covers 17 T cell receptor beta chains from one sample sequenced in a study of shared clonotypes between healthy human individuals. TCRdb's copy holds only in-frame clones and misses some; the assay was immunoSEQ multiplex PCR. The sample yields over a million clones, around 97% seen once. Sequences were obtained from naive CD4+ T cells sorted from blood. Indicated subset: CD45RA+ positively selected. These receptors were collected from a man aged 25-45 years in good health.

About this clone: The same CDR3 is also encoded by other DNA sequences in this sample. For the CDR3, the DNA is TGTGCCAGCTCAACTTACCAAGAGACCCAGTACTTC. This codes for CASSTYQETQYF. The rearrangement links TRBV18 to TRBJ2-5, with D unclear. The germline V gene encodes CDR1 KGHSH and CDR2 LQKENI. The V gene lost 5 bases and the J gene lost 0 bases, with 4 bases spanning the gap. The CDR3 totals 12 residues.

The J gene is TRBJ2-1, the V gene TRBV18; D uncertain. V lost 4 bases and J 0 bases, leaving 10 bases between the germline ends. The CDR3 has 15 amino acids. Germline V gene sequence: CDR1 KGHSH, CDR2 LQKENI. The chain's CDR3 is CASSLGGDSYNEQFF. The CDR3 DNA reads as TGTGCCAGCTCACTGGGTGGGGACTCCTACAATGAGCAGTTCTTC.

The rearrangement links TRBV10-3 to TRBJ2-7; TRBD1 matches 7 bases. This CDR3 region has 15 residues. V shed 6 bases, J shed 2 bases, and the junction held 10 bases outside the gene matches. Germline CDR1 and CDR2: ENHRY and SYGVKD. The CDR3 DNA reads as TGTGCCATCAGCCTGATCGCAACAGGGGCCTACGAGCAGTACTTC. Translation: CAISLIATGAYEQYF.

CDR3 residues: CASSLAVGGDEQFF. CDR3 sequence (DNA): TGCGCCAGCAGCTTAGCGGTAGGCGGCGATGAGCAGTTCTTC. The V gene is TRBV5-1, the J gene TRBJ2-1, with D perhaps matching TRBD2 (5 bases). This CDR3 has 14 residues. V gave up 2 bases and J gave up 8 bases, with 14 bases separating them. Germline CDR1 is SGHRS and CDR2 is YFSETQ.

Worth noting for this clone: Additional DNA sequences in this sample encode the identical CDR3. In nucleotides, the CDR3 is TGTGCCAGCAGTTTAGGGGCCTCTGGGGCCAACGTCCTGACTTTC. Its translation: CASSLGASGANVLTF. The V call is TRBV28, the J call TRBJ2-6, with a possible D match to TRBD1 (5 bases). V lost 2 bases to trimming and J lost 0 bases, with 5 bases between them. The CDR3 loop spans 15 amino acids. The germline CDR1 and CDR2 sequences are MDHEN and SYDVKM. The full variable domain, its missing parts supplied by reference TRBV28 and TRBJ2-6, is DVKVTQSSRYLVKRTGEKVFLECVQDMDHENMFWYRQDPGLGLRLIYFSYDVKMKEKGDIPEGYSVSREKKERFSLILESASTNQTSMYLCASSLGASGANVLTFGAGSRLTVL.

The genes are TRBV11-2 and TRBJ1-5, with 7 positions matching TRBD1. Germline CDR1 and CDR2: SGHAT and FQNNGV. This CDR3 has 13 amino acids. Trimming removed 5 bases from V and 4 bases from J; junction bases left unmatched: 2. The CDR3 loop is CASSMTGNQPQHF. The CDR3 DNA follows: TGTGCCAGCAGCATGACAGGGAATCAGCCCCAGCATTTT.

The chain employs TRBV28 and TRBJ2-1; D might be TRBD1 (5 bases). Trimming stripped 3 bases from V and 8 bases from J, with 14 bases between. The CDR3 covers 14 residues. The germline V gene encodes CDR1 MDHEN and CDR2 SYDVKM. For the CDR3, the DNA is TGTGCCAGCAGTTTGCCGGGCAGGGTCTATGAGCAGTTCTTC. Its translation: CASSLPGRVYEQFF.

V and J are TRBV15 and TRBJ2-3; D is unresolved. Germline V gene data show CDR1 as LNHNV and CDR2 as YYDKDF (reference sequence). This CDR3 spans 16 amino acids. With 0 bases removed from V and 2 bases from J, the gap between germline ends came to 12 bases. The CDR3 DNA reads TGTGCCACCAGCAGAGATTACGAGAAAACCACAGATACGCAGTATTTT. Its protein is CATSRDYEKTTDTQYF.

This clone was seen a single time. This chain links TRBV7-9 with TRBJ1-2; D is unclear. The CDR3 runs 14 residues. The germline V gene encodes CDR1 SEHNR and CDR2 FQNEAQ (reference sequence). Trimming stripped 2 bases from V and 5 bases from J, with 12 bases between. Here the CDR3 DNA reads TGTGCCAGCAGCTTATCGATGAACTTATATGGCTACACCTTC. Translating it yields CASSLSMNLYGYTF.

This chain joins TRBV5-1 and TRBJ2-5, with D maybe TRBD2 (5 bases). The CDR3 loop spans 14 amino acids. Trimming shortened V by 0 bases and J by 5 bases, and 11 bases separated the two germline ends. From germline, CDR1 is SGHRS and CDR2 YFSETQ. The CDR3 DNA reads as TGCGCCAGCAGCTTGGGGCAAGCGGCGGAGACCCAGTACTTC. Translated: CASSLGQAAETQYF.

The chain links TRBV28 to TRBJ2-7; D gene unclear. Germline CDR1 MDHEN, CDR2 SYDVKM. V dropped 5 bases and J dropped 2 bases, with 4 bases sitting between them. The CDR3 totals 11 residues. CDR3 region: CASSAAYEQYF. The CDR3 DNA reads as TGTGCCAGCAGTGCCGCCTACGAGCAGTACTTC.

The V gene is TRBV21-1, the J gene TRBJ2-7. TRBV21-1 is a pseudogene segment. CDR3 length equals 15 residues. CDR3 amino acids: CASSKVMGDSYEQYF. DNA for the CDR3: TGTGCCAGCAGCAAAGTGATGGGGGACTCCTACGAGCAGTACTTC.

This clone was detected only once. This chain links TRBV2 with TRBJ2-1; the D is unclear. CDR3 length: 15 residues. V lost 7 bases and J lost 0, with 13 bases in between. Per the germline V gene, CDR1 is SNHLY and CDR2 is FYNNEI. The CDR3 bases are TGTGCCAGCATTAAGGACCGGAGCTCCTACAATGAGCAGTTCTTC. Its protein is CASIKDRSSYNEQFF.

The V and J genes are TRBV7-8 and TRBJ1-5; 11 positions agree with TRBD1. CDR3 length: 16 residues. Germline V gene data show CDR1 as SGHVS and CDR2 as FQNEAQ. The J segment lost 7 bases and the V segment lost 3 bases, leaving 8 bases of the junction unmatched. CDR3: CASSFGGQGARQPQHF. CDR3 sequence (DNA): TGTGCCAGCAGCTTTGGCGGACAGGGGGCGAGGCAGCCCCAGCATTTT.

In this sample, this clone turned up once. The rearrangement uses TRBV4-1 and TRBJ1-1, with 7 bases fitting TRBD1. The CDR3 has 15 amino acids. V trimming: 4 bases; J trimming: 1 base; junction bases outside the gene matches: 6. CDR1 and CDR2 from the germline V gene are MGHRA and YSYEKL. CDR3 sequence (DNA): TGCGCCAGCAGCCCGACAGGGTTGCGGAACACTGAAGCTTTCTTT. This translates into CASSPTGLRNTEAFF.

Here the CDR3 DNA reads TGTGCCAGCAGCACCTCCGGAAGAGAGACCCAGTACTTC. Encoded protein: CASSTSGRETQYF. The chain recombines TRBV11-2 with TRBJ2-5; the D is unclear. This CDR3 region has 13 residues. The ends were cut back, 5 bases at V and 4 bases at J, with 11 bases in the middle. Looked up from germline, CDR1 is SGHAT and CDR2 is FQNNGV. The full variable domain, rest sourced from reference TRBV11-2 and TRBJ2-5, is EAGVAQSPRYKIIEKRQSVAFWCNPISGHATLYWYQQILGQGPKLLIQFQNNGVVDDSQLPKDRFSAERLKGVDSTLKIQPAKLEDSAVYLCASSTSGRETQYFGPGTRLLVL.

V is TRBV6-1 and J is TRBJ2-1; D ambiguous. The CDR3 has 16 amino acids. CDR1 is MNHNS and CDR2 is SASEGT in the germline V gene. V lost 1 base, J lost 0 bases, and 10 bases lay in between. CDR3 protein: CASSEENGLSYNEQFF. The CDR3 region has the DNA TGTGCCAGCAGTGAAGAAAATGGCCTCTCCTACAATGAGCAGTTCTTC.